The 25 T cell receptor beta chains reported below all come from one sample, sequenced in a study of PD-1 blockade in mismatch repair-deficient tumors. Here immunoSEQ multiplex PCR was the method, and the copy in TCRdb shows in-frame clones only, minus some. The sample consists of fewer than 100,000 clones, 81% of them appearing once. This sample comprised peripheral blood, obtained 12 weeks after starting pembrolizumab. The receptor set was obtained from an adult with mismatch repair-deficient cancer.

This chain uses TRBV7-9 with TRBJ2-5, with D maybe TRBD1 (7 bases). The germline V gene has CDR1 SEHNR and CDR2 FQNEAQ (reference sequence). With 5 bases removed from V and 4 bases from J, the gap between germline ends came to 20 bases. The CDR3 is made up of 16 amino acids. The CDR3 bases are TGTGCCAGCAGCCCACCCCCGGGGCAGGGGGGAGAGACCCAGTACTTC. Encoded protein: CASSPPPGQGGETQYF. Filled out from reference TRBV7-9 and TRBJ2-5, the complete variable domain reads DTGVSQNPRHKITKRGQNVTFRCDPISEHNRLYWYRQTLGQGPEFLTYFQNEAQLEKSRLLSDRFSAERPKGSFSTLEIQRTEQGDSAMYLCASSPPPGQGGETQYFGPGTRLLVL.

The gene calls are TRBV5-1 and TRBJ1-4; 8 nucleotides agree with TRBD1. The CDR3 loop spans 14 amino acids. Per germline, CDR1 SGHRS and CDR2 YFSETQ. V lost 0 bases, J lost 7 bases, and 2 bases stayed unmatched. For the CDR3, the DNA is TGCGCCAGCAGCTTGGAGACAGGGGCTGAAAAACTGTTTTTT. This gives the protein CASSLETGAEKLFF. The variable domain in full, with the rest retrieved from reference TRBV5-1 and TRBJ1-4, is KAGVTQTPRYLIKTRGQQVTLSCSPISGHRSVSWYQQTPGQGLQFLFEYFSETQRNKGNFPGRFSGRQFSNSRSEMNVSTLELGDSALYLCASSLETGAEKLFFGSGTQLSVL.

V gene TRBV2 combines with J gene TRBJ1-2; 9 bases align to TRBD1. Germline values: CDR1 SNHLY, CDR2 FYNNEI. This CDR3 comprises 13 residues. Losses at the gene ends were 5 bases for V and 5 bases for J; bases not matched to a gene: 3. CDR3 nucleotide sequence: TGTGCCAGCAGTCGGACAGGGGAGTATGGCTACACCTTC. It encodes CASSRTGEYGYTF.

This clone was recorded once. CDR3 sequence (DNA): TGCGCCAGCAGCCCTGAAACAGGGCGGGAGCAGTTCTTC. Protein product: CASSPETGREQFF. The J gene is TRBJ2-1, the V gene TRBV5-1; D might be TRBD1 (6 bases). Germline CDR1 and CDR2: SGHRS and YFSETQ. Deletions cut 4 bases from V and 10 bases from J, with 15 bases between. CDR3 length: 13 amino acids.

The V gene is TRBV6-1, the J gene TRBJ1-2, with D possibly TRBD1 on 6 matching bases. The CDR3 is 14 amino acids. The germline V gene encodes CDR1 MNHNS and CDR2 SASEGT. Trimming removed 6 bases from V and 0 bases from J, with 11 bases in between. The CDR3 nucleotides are TGTGCCAGCAGCAAACAGGGAGCTAACTATGGCTACACCTTC. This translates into CASSKQGANYGYTF.

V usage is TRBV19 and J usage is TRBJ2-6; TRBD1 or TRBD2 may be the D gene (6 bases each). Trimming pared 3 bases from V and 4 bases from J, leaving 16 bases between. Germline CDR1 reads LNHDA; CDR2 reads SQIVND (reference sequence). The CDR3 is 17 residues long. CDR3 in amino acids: CASSIVETGAGANVLTF. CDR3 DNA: TGTGCCAGTAGTATTGTCGAGACGGGGGCCGGGGCCAACGTCCTGACTTTC.

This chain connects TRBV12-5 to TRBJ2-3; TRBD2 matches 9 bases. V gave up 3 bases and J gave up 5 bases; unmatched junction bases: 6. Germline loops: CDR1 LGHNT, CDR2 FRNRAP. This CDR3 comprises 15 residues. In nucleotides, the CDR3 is TGTGCTAGTGGTTTTGGCGGGAGGGTGGGAGATACGCAGTATTTT. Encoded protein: CASGFGGRVGDTQYF.

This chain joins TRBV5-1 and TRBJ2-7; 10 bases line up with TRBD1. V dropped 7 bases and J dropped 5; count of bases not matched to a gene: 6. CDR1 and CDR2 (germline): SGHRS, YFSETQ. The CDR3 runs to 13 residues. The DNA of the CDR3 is TGCGCCAGCCGACAGGGGGCGAGGAACGAGCAGTACTTC. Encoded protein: CASRQGARNEQYF.

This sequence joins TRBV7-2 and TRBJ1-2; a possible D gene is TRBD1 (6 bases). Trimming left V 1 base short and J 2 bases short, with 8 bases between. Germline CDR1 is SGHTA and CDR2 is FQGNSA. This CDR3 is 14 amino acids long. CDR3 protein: CASSLDRANYGYTF. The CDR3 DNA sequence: TGTGCCAGCAGCTTAGACAGGGCAAACTATGGCTACACCTTC. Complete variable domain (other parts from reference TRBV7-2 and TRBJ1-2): GAGVSQSPSNKVTEKGKDVELRCDPISGHTALYWYRQSLGQGLEFLIYFQGNSAPDKSGLPSDRFSAERTGGSVSTLTIQRTQQEDSAVYLCASSLDRANYGYTFGSGTRLTVV.

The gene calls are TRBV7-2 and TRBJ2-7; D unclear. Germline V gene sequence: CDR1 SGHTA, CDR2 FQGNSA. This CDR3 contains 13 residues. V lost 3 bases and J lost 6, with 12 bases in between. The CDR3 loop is CASSLGKKTEQYF. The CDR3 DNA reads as TGTGCCAGCAGCTTGGGCAAGAAGACCGAGCAGTACTTC.

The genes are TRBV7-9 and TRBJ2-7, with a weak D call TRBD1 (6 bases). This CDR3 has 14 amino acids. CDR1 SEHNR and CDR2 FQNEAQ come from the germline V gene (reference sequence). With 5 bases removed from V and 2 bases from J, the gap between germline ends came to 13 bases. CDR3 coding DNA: TGTGCCAGCAGCCCACGGCAGGGGACCTACGAGCAGTACTTC. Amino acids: CASSPRQGTYEQYF.

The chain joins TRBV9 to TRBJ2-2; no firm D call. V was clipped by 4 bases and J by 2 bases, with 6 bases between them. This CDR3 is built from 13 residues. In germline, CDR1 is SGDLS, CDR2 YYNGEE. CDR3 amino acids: CASSLGNTGELFF. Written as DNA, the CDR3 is TGTGCCAGCAGCCTAGGAAACACCGGGGAGCTGTTTTTT.

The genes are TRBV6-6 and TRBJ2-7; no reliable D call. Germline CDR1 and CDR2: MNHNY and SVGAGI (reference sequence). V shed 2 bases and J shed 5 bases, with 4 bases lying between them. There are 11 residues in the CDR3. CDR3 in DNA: TGTGCCAGCAGTTACGTGGACGAGCAGTACTTC. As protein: CASSYVDEQYF.

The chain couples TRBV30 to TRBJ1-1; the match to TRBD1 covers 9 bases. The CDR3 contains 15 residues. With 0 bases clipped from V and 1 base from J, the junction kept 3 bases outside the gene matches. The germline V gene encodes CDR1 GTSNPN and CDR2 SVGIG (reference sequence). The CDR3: CAWSVSGQGNTEAFF. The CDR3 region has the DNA TGTGCCTGGAGTGTATCGGGACAGGGGAACACTGAAGCTTTCTTT.

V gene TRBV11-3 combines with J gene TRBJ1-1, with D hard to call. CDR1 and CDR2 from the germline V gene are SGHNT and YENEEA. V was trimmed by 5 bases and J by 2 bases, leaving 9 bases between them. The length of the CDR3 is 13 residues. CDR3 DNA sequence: TGTGCCAGCAGCCCCCGAAGAAACACTGAAGCTTTCTTT. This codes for CASSPRRNTEAFF.

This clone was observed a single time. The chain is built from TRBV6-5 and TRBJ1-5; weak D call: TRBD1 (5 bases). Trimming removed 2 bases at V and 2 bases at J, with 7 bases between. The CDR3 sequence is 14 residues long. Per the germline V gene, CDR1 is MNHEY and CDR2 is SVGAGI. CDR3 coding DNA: TGTGCCAGCAGTTACGCGACAGGCAATCAGCCCCAGCATTTT. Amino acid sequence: CASSYATGNQPQHF.

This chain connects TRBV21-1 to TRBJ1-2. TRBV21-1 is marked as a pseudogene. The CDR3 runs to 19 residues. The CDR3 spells CASSKVGPRSGCGGYGYTF. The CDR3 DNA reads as TGTGCCAGCAGCAAAGTAGGACCGCGGTCCGGGTGCGGGGGCTATGGCTACACCTTC.

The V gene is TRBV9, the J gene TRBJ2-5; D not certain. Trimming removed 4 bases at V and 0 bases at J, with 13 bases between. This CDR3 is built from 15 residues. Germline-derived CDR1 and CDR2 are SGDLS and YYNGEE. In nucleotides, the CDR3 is TGTGCCAGCAGCCGAGATATTGGCTACCAAGAGACCCAGTACTTC. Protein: CASSRDIGYQETQYF.

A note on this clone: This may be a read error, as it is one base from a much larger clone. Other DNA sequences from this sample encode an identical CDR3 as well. The DNA of the CDR3 is TGTGCCAGCAGCTCCGACTACTACGAGCAGTACTTC. Residues: CASSSDYYEQYF. The chain recombines TRBV7-8 with TRBJ2-7; a weak D match, TRBD2 (5 bases). Per germline, CDR1 SGHVS and CDR2 FQNEAQ. This CDR3 is 12 amino acids long. Trimming left V 4 bases short and J 3 bases short, with 7 bases between.

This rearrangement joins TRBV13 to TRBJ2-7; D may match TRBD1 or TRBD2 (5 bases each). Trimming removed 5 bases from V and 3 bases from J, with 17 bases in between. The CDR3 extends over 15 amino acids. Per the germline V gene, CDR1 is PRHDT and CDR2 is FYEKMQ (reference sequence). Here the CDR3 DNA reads TGTGCCAGCAGCCCCCGGGACGCTGGATTCTACGAGCAGTACTTC. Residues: CASSPRDAGFYEQYF.

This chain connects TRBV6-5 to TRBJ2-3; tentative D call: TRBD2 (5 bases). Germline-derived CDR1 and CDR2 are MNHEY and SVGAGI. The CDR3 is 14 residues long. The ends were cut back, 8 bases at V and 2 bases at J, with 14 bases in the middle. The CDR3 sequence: CASALLDNTDTQYF. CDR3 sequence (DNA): TGTGCCAGCGCTCTACTAGATAACACAGATACGCAGTATTTT.

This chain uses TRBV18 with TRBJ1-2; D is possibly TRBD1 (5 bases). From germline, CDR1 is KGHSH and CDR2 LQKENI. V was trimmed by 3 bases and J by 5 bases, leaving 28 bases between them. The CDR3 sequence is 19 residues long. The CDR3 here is CASSPTVSGGSGLTYGYTF. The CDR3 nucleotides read TGTGCCAGCTCACCTACCGTGTCGGGGGGTTCAGGGCTTACTTATGGCTACACCTTC.

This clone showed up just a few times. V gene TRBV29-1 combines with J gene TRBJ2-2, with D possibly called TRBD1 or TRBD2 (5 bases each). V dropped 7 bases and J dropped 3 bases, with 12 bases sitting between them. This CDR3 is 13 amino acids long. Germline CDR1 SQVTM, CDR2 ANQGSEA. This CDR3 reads CSGRDPYTGELFF. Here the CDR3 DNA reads TGCAGCGGCCGGGACCCTTACACCGGGGAGCTGTTTTTT.

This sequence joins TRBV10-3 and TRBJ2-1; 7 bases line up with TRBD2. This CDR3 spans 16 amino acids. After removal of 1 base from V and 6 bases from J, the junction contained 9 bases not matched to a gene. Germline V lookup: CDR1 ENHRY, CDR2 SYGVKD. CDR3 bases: TGTGCCATCAGTGAGTATCGGGAGGCTGGTGGCAATGAGCAGTTCTTC. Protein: CAISEYREAGGNEQFF.

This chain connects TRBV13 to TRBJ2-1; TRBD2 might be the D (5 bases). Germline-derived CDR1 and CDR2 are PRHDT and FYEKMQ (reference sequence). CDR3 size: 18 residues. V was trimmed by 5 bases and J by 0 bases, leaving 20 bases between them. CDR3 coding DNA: TGTGCCAGCAGCCCCGCCCCTGGGCGGGCGATCTCCTACAATGAGCAGTTCTTC. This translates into CASSPAPGRAISYNEQFF.